These T cell receptor beta chains were read from a single sample in a study of blood T cell repertoires in COVID-19. Method: immunoSEQ multiplex PCR; TCRdb's copy keeps in-frame clones and lacks some. The profile shows a few hundred thousand clones, 91% of them singletons. Source material: PBMCs or T cells enriched from blood (not recorded which). The source is a woman in her forties who had been exposed to COVID-19. CDR3s include the opening cysteine and the closing phenylalanine or tryptophan. The D gene is left open where the match is weak. A clone size is listed for some rows: how often the clone was seen (once, few, many), or a class if it is expanded.

D gene	clone size	V gene	J gene	CDR3 protein	CDR3 DNA
.	once	TRBV19	TRBJ1-6	CASTHLGSYNSPLHF	TGTGCCAGTACTCATCTAGGTTCCTATAATTCACCCCTCCACTTT
.	.	TRBV20-1	TRBJ2-7	CSAKGDYEQYF	TGCAGTGCTAAGGGAGATTACGAGCAGTACTTC
TRBD2	.	TRBV3-1/TRBV3-2	TRBJ2-7	CASSLLAGASYEQYF	TGTGCCAGCAGCCTTCTAGCGGGGGCTTCCTACGAGCAGTACTTC
TRBD1	.	TRBV5-1	TRBJ2-7	CASSPGTVTYEQYF	TGCGCCAGCAGCCCCGGGACAGTGACCTACGAGCAGTACTTC
.	.	TRBV2	TRBJ1-2	CASMQGRANYGYTF	TGTGCCAGCATGCAGGGGCGTGCTAACTATGGCTACACCTTC
.	.	TRBV5-4	TRBJ2-2	CASSPGGRDTGELFF	TGTGCCAGCAGCCCGGGGGGCAGGGACACCGGGGAGCTGTTTTTT
.	.	TRBV6-4	TRBJ1-2	CASSPGTYSYGYTF	TGTGCCAGCAGTCCCGGGACATATAGCTATGGCTACACCTTC
TRBD2	.	TRBV7-8	TRBJ2-3	CASSFAIAGGADTQYF	TGTGCCAGCAGCTTCGCCATAGCGGGAGGGGCGGATACGCAGTATTTT
.	.	TRBV29-1	TRBJ1-3	CSVVGLGNTIYF	TGCAGCGTTGTGGGGCTTGGAAACACCATATATTTT
.	.	TRBV19	TRBJ1-2	CASSIDLMRGNYGYTF	TGTGCCAGTAGTATTGACCTCATGAGAGGGAACTATGGCTACACCTTC
.	.	TRBV7-2	TRBJ2-6	CASSPRGANVLTF	TGTGCCAGCAGCCCCCGTGGGGCCAACGTCCTGACTTTC
.	once	TRBV4-1	TRBJ1-4	CASSQPPGATNEKLFF	TGCGCCAGCAGCCAACCTCCGGGGGCAACTAATGAAAAACTGTTTTTT
.	once	TRBV7-9	TRBJ1-2	CASSYGQNYGYTF	TGTGCCAGCAGCTACGGACAGAACTATGGCTACACCTTC
.	.	TRBV19	TRBJ1-5	CASSSRQGSQPQHF	TGTGCCAGTAGTTCCCGGCAGGGGAGTCAGCCCCAGCATTTT
.	once	TRBV18	TRBJ2-2	CASSPGSSTGELFF	TGTGCCAGCTCACCAGGCAGTTCTACCGGGGAGCTGTTTTTT
.	.	TRBV3-1/TRBV3-2	TRBJ2-3	CASGPGTDTQYF	TGTGCCAGCGGGCCGGGAACAGATACGCAGTATTTT
.	.	TRBV18	TRBJ1-2	CASSPTDSNYGYTF	TGTGCCAGCTCACCGACAGACTCTAACTATGGCTACACCTTC
.	.	TRBV1	TRBJ2-2	CTSSLLGREDTSGELFF	TGCACCAGCAGCCTTCTGGGGCGGGAGGATACGTCCGGGGAGCTGTTTTTT